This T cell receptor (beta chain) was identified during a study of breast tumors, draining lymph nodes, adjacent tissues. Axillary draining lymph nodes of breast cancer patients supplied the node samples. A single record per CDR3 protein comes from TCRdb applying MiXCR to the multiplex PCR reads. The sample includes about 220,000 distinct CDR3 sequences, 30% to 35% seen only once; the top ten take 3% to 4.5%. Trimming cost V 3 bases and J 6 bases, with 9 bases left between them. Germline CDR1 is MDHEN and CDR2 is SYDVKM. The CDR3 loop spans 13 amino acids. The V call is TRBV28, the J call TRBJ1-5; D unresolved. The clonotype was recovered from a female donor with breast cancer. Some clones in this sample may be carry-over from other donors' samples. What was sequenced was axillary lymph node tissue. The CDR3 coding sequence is TGTGCCAGCAGTTTTGGGGTCACTCAGCCCCAGCATTTT. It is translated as CASSFGVTQPQHF.